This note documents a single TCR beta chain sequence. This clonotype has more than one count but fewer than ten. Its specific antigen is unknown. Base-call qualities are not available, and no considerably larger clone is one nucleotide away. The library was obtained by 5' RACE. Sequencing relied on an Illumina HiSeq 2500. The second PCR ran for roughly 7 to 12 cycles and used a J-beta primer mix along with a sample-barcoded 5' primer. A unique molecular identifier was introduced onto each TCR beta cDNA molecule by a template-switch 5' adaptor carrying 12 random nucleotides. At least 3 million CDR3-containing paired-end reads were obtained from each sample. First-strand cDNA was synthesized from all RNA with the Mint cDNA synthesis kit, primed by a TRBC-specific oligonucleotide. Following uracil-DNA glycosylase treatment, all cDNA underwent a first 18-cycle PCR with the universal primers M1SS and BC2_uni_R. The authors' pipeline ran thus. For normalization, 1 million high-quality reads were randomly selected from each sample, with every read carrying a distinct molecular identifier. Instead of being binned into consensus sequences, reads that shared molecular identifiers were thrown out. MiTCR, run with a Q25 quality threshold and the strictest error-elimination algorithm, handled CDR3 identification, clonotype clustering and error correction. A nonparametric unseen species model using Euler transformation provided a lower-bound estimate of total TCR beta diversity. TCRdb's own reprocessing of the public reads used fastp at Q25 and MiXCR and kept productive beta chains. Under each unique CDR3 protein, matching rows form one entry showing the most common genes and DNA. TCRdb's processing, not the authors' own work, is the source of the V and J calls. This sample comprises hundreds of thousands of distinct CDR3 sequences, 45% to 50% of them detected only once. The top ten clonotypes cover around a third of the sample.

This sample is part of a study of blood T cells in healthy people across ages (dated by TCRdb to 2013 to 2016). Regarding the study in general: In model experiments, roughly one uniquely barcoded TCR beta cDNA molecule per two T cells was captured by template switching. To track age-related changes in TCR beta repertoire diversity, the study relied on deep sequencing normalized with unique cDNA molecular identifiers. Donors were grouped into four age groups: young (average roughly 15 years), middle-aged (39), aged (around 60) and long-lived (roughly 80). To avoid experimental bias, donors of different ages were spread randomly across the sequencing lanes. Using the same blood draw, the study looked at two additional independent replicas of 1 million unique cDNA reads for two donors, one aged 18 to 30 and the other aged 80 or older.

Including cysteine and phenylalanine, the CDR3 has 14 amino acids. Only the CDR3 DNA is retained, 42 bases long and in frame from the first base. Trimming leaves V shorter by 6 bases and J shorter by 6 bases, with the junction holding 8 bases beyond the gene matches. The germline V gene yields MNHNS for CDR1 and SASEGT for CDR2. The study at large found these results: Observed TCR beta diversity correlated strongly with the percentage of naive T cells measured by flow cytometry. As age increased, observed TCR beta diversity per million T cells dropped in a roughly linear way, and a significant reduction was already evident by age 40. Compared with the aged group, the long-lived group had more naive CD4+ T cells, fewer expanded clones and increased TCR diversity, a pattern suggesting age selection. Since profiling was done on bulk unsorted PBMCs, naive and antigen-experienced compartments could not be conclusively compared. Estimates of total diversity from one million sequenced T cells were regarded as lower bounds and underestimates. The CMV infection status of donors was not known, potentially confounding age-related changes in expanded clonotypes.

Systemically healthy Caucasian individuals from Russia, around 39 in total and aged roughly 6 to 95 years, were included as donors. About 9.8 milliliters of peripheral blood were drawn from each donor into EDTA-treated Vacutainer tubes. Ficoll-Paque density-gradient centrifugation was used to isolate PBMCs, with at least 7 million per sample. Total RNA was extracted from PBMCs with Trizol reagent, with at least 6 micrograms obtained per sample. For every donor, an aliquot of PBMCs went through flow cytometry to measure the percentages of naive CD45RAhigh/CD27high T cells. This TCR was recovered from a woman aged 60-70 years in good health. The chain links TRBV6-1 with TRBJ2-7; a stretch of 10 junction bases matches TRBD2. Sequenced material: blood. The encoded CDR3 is CASRITSGKGEQYF. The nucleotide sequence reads TGTGCCAGCAGGATTACTAGCGGGAAGGGCGAGCAGTACTTC.